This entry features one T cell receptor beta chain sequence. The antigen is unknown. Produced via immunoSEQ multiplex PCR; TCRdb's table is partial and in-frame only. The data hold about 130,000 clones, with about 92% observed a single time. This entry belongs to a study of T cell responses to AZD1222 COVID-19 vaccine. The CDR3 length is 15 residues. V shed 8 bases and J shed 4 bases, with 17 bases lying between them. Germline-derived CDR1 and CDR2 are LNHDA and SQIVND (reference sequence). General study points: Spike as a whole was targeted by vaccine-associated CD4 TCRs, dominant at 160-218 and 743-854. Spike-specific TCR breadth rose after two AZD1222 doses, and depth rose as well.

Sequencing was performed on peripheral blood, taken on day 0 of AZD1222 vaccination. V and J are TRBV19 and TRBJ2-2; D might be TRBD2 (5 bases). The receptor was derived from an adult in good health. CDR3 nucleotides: TGTGCCAGTCAGACCCGCGGACGGGGCACCGGGGAGCTGTTTTTT. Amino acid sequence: CASQTRGRGTGELFF.